Listed below are T cell receptor beta chains from one sample, sequenced in a study of cytomegalovirus exposure and HLA in healthy donors. TCRdb's table, derived via immunoSEQ multiplex PCR, lists solely in-frame clones and lacks some. The data hold approximately 170,000 clones, with about 85% observed a single time. Sequenced sample: PBMCs. The receptor set was obtained from a boy aged 2 to 9 in good health and CMV-seronegative. Both conserved end residues are part of each CDR3. D genes are given only for firm matches. Size is omitted from some rows. Given values are once, few, many or a class for expanded clones.

CDR3aa,CDR3nt,abundance,d_gene,v_gene,j_gene
CASSANRGGEKLFF,TGTGCCAGTAGTGCTAACAGGGGAGGAGAAAAACTGTTTTTT,few,TRBD1,TRBV19,TRBJ1-4
CASSLSGTGVETQYF,TGTGCCAGCTCATTATCCGGGACAGGGGTAGAGACCCAGTACTTC,-,TRBD1,TRBV18,TRBJ2-5
CASSLTGNTEAFF,TGTGCCAGCAGCTTAACAGGGAACACTGAAGCTTTCTTT,-,-,TRBV11-1,TRBJ1-1
CASSSGQQNEKLFF,TGTGCCAGCAGCTCGGGACAGCAAAATGAAAAACTGTTTTTT,-,TRBD1,TRBV5-4,TRBJ1-4
CASSLFGLNYGYTF,TGTGCCAGCAGTTTATTCGGACTTAACTATGGCTACACCTTC,-,-,TRBV28,TRBJ1-2
CAWKYPDRGHYGYTF,TGTGCCTGGAAATACCCCGACAGGGGGCACTATGGCTACACCTTC,few,TRBD1,TRBV30,TRBJ1-2
CASSVKPSGGDYGYTF,TGTGCCAGCAGTGTAAAACCGAGCGGGGGCGACTATGGCTACACCTTC,-,-,TRBV6-1,TRBJ1-2
CASSVATGEETQYF,TGTGCCAGCAGCGTAGCTACAGGGGAAGAGACCCAGTACTTC,-,TRBD1,TRBV9,TRBJ2-5
CASNAGGYEQYF,TGTGCCAGCAACGCTGGAGGCTACGAGCAGTACTTC,-,-,TRBV28,TRBJ2-7
CASSSFAGQGAAGELFF,TGTGCCAGCAGTTCTTTCGCCGGACAGGGGGCCGCCGGGGAGCTGTTTTTT,-,TRBD1,TRBV6-4,TRBJ2-2
CASSNWRGNDSPLHF,TGTGCCAGCAGTAATTGGCGGGGGAACGATTCACCCCTCCACTTT,-,-,TRBV6-5,TRBJ1-6
CASSESGQATGELFF,TGTGCCAGCAGTGAATCGGGACAGGCCACCGGGGAGCTGTTTTTT,-,TRBD1,TRBV25-1,TRBJ2-2
CASRYGPEMEQFF,TGTGCCAGCAGATATGGGCCAGAGATGGAGCAGTTCTTC,-,-,TRBV6-5,TRBJ2-1
CASSLGRLETQYF,TGTGCCAGCAGCTTGGGGCGGCTAGAGACCCAGTACTTC,-,-,TRBV5-4,TRBJ2-5
CASSEFDSYSEAFF,TGTGCCAGCAGTGAATTCGACAGTTATTCTGAAGCTTTCTTT,-,-,TRBV6-1,TRBJ1-1
CASSFPGVGPDTQYF,TGCGCCAGCAGCTTCCCAGGGGTGGGCCCAGATACGCAGTATTTT,few,-,TRBV5-1,TRBJ2-3
CASSVGQGLDGYTF,TGTGCCAGCAGCGTGGGACAGGGGTTGGATGGCTACACCTTC,-,TRBD1,TRBV9,TRBJ1-2
CASSGSGLAGALSWEQYF,TGTGCCAGCAGTGGTTCAGGACTAGCGGGAGCATTAAGTTGGGAGCAGTACTTC,-,TRBD2,TRBV6-4,TRBJ2-7
CASSRSGFPLYEQYF,TGTGCCAGCAGCCGATCGGGGTTCCCTCTCTACGAGCAGTACTTC,-,-,TRBV14,TRBJ2-7
CASSEATEGNTEAFF,TGTGCCAGCAGTGAAGCCACAGAGGGTAACACTGAAGCTTTCTTT,many,-,TRBV6-1,TRBJ1-1
CASSSTTSTSGSSYNEQFF,TGTGCCAGCAGCTCAACGACATCGACTAGCGGGAGCTCCTACAATGAGCAGTTCTTC,-,TRBD2,TRBV9,TRBJ2-1
CASRAQGSAPNEKLFF,TGTGCCAGCAGAGCCCAGGGCTCCGCTCCTAATGAAAAACTGTTTTTT,few,-,TRBV27,TRBJ1-4
CASAGNSGGSNEQFF,TGTGCCAGCGCCGGAAATTCTGGCGGGAGCAATGAGCAGTTCTTC,-,TRBD2,TRBV7-9,TRBJ2-1
CASRGGGQGLNIQYF,TGTGCCAGCAGGGGGGGTGGACAGGGGCTAAACATTCAGTACTTC,-,TRBD1,TRBV27,TRBJ2-4
CASSLEAAVFSSPLHF,TGTGCCAGCAGCTTAGAGGCTGCAGTTTTTTCTTCACCCCTCCACTTT,-,-,TRBV11-2,TRBJ1-6
CASSPGTGPDQPQHF,TGTGCCAGCAGCCCCGGGACAGGACCCGATCAGCCCCAGCATTTT,-,TRBD1,TRBV5-4,TRBJ1-5
CASPPSGSRFF,TGTGCCAGCCCTCCTAGCGGGAGCCGGTTCTTC,-,TRBD2,TRBV19,TRBJ2-1
CASSWYGHEAYEQYF,TGTGCCAGCAGTTGGTATGGACACGAGGCCTACGAGCAGTACTTC,-,-,TRBV6-6,TRBJ2-7
CASSSHTQGSGNTIYF,TGCGCCAGCAGCTCCCATACCCAGGGGTCTGGAAACACCATATATTTT,-,-,TRBV5-1,TRBJ1-3
CASSAMDREKGNQPQHF,TGTGCCAGCAGCGCTATGGACAGGGAAAAGGGCAATCAGCCCCAGCATTTT,once,TRBD1,TRBV25-1,TRBJ1-5
CASSFKTGQANSYEQYF,TGCGCCAGCAGCTTTAAAACGGGACAGGCAAACTCCTACGAGCAGTACTTC,-,TRBD1,TRBV5-1,TRBJ2-7
CASGGQGRAQYF,TGTGCCAGCGGGGGTCAGGGGAGGGCGCAGTATTTT,-,-,TRBV2,TRBJ2-3
CATSRGQQPQHF,TGTGCCACCAGCAGAGGTCAACAGCCCCAGCATTTT,-,-,TRBV15,TRBJ1-5
CASSVGLAGADEQFF,TGTGCCAGCAGTGTTGGGCTAGCGGGAGCGGATGAGCAGTTCTTC,few,TRBD2,TRBV2,TRBJ2-1
CAITAQLAGGGYYF,TGTGCCATAACTGCCCAACTAGCGGGAGGGGGGTACTACTTC,-,TRBD2,TRBV2,TRBJ2-5
CASSLVAGHEQFF,TGTGCCAGCAGTTTAGTCGCGGGCCATGAGCAGTTCTTC,-,-,TRBV28,TRBJ2-1
CASSALAGRSGNTIYF,TGTGCCAGCAGTGCCTTAGCGGGACGGTCTGGAAACACCATATATTTT,-,-,TRBV2,TRBJ1-3
CASSRTGIHGYTF,TGTGCCAGCAGCCGCACAGGGATCCATGGCTACACCTTC,-,-,TRBV28,TRBJ1-2
CASSLGGAVYNEQFF,TGTGCCAGCAGCTTGGGCGGGGCCGTCTACAATGAGCAGTTCTTC,-,-,TRBV5-4,TRBJ2-1
CASKTGSGANVLTF,TGTGCCAGCAAGACAGGGTCTGGGGCCAACGTCCTGACTTTC,-,TRBD1,TRBV2,TRBJ2-6
CASSLITSGRGNEQFF,TGTGCCAGCAGCTTAATAACTAGCGGGAGAGGAAATGAGCAGTTCTTC,-,TRBD2,TRBV11-2,TRBJ2-1
CASSWDSYNEQFF,TGTGCCAGCAGCTGGGACAGCTACAATGAGCAGTTCTTC,once,TRBD1,TRBV5-4,TRBJ2-1
CSAHTDTQYF,TGCAGTGCTCACACAGATACGCAGTATTTT,-,-,TRBV20-1,TRBJ2-3
CASRASSGETQYF,TGCGCCAGCAGGGCCTCCTCTGGAGAGACCCAGTACTTC,-,-,TRBV5-1,TRBJ2-5
CASSWGDARPVVSNQPQHF,TGTGCCAGCAGTTGGGGGGACGCTCGACCGGTAGTTAGCAATCAGCCCCAGCATTTT,-,-,TRBV28,TRBJ1-5
CASSLIVAGADTQYF,TGTGCCAGCAGCCTGATTGTAGCGGGGGCAGATACGCAGTATTTT,-,TRBD2,TRBV11-2,TRBJ2-3
CASSLGGARGLYGYTF,TGCGCCAGCAGCTTGGGGGGCGCCAGGGGGCTCTATGGCTACACCTTC,-,TRBD1,TRBV5-1,TRBJ1-2
CAIKDTSSYNSPLHF,TGTGCCATTAAGGACACGAGCTCCTATAATTCACCCCTCCACTTT,-,-,TRBV6-1,TRBJ1-6
CASSKDRATEAFF,TGTGCCAGTAGTAAGGACAGGGCCACTGAAGCTTTCTTT,-,TRBD1,TRBV19,TRBJ1-1
CASSRTGKLETQYF,TGCGCCAGCAGCCGAACAGGGAAGTTGGAGACCCAGTACTTC,-,-,TRBV5-1,TRBJ2-5
CASSGRQGFNEKLFF,TGTGCCAGCAGCGGACGACAGGGATTTAATGAAAAACTGTTTTTT,once,TRBD1,TRBV9,TRBJ1-4
CASSPGQGYGYTF,TGTGCCAGCAGCCCCGGACAGGGCTATGGCTACACCTTC,-,TRBD1,TRBV7-8,TRBJ1-2